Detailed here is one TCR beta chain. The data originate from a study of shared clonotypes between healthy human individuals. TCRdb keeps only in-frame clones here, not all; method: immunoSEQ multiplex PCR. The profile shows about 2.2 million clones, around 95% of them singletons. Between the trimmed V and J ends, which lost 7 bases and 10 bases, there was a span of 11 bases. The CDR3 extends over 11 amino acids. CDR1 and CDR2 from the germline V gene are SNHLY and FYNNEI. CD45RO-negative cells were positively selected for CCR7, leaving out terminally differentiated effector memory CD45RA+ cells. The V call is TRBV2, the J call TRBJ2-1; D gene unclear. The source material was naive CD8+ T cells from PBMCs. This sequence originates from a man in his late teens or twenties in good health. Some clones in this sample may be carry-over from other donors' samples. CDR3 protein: CASTRRGEQFF. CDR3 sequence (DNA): TGTGCCAGCACCCGGAGAGGCGAGCAGTTCTTC.